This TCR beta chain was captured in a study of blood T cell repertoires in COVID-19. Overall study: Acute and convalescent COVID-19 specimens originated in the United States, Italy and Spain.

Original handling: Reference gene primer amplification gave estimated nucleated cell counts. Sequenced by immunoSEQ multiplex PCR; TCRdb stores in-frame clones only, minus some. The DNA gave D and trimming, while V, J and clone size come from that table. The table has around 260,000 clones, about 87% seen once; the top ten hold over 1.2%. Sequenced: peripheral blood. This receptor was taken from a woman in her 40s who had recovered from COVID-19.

CDR3 sequence (DNA): TGTGCCAGTATGAGGGCTAATCAGCCCCAGCATTTT. Residues: CASMRANQPQHF. The chain employs TRBV2 and TRBJ1-5; D not certain. The CDR3 sequence is 12 residues long. Germline CDR1 SNHLY, CDR2 FYNNEI. Trimming took off 9 bases at V and 4 bases at J, with 10 bases between the two ends.